This TCR beta chain emerged from a study of shared clonotypes between healthy human individuals. Overall study context: CD4 naive and memory got three plates each, CD8 naive two, CD8 memory one. Study results and caveats: On the whole, naive subsets had larger estimated richness than memory subsets had.

Trimming took off 6 bases at V and 3 bases at J, with 11 bases between the two ends. The germline V gene has CDR1 MNHNY and CDR2 SVGAGI (reference sequence). CDR3 length: 13 amino acids. The investigators split CD4+ cells into a CD45RA+ naive subset and a CD45RA-negative memory subset. Details on this clone: What it binds is not known.

Evenly divided among several immunoSEQ plates was the genomic DNA of each subset. Libraries were prepared by immunoSEQ multiplex PCR; TCRdb keeps only in-frame clonotypes and omits some of them. The table has hundreds of thousands of clones, 95% to 97% seen once; the top ten hold approximately 0.06%. The chain employs TRBV6-6 and TRBJ2-5; D gene uncertain. Sequencing was carried out using naive CD4+ T cells sorted from blood. Subset meaning: CD45RA+ positively selected. The sequence was collected from a woman aged 30 to 39 in good health. The CDR3 DNA sequence: TGTGCCAGCAGCCAGAGCAGAGAAGAGACCCAGTACTTC. It is translated as CASSQSREETQYF.